The 29 T cell receptor beta chains reported below all come from one sample, sequenced in a study of T cells in Graves' hyperthyroidism and ophthalmopathy (dated by TCRdb to the late 2010s). Library preparation was by multiplex PCR. TCRdb shows the sequencer as Illumina HiSeq 2000. Amplification of TCR beta CDR3 regions was carried out from RNA transcripts. A first-round RT-PCR of the TCR CDR3 used the HTBI primer set with the Qiagen OneStep RT-PCR kit. TCRdb handled the public reads itself, with Q25 trimming in fastp and clone calling in MiXCR, and kept productive beta chains. Every entry covers one CDR3 protein and lists the most common genes and DNA from its rows. This sample lists approximately 600,000 distinct CDR3 sequences; 15% to 20% were detected once. The ten largest clonotypes hold 3.8% of the sample. Sequenced sample: blood. All receptors derive from a woman in her thirties with Graves' hyperthyroidism.

At least ten counts were recorded for this clonotype. The J gene is TRBJ2-5, the V gene TRBV11-2; D gene uncertain. Between the trimmed V and J ends, which lost 4 bases and 1 base, there was a span of 7 bases. The CDR3 length is 13 residues. Germline assignment: CDR1 SGHAT and CDR2 FQNNGV. For the CDR3, the DNA is TGTGCCAGCAGCTCGGACGGCCAAGAGACCCAGTACTTC. Protein product: CASSSDGQETQYF.

This clonotype was seen only a few times. The rearrangement joins TRBV7-9 to TRBJ2-7; D unresolved. Germline V gene data show CDR1 as SEHNR and CDR2 as FQNEAQ (reference sequence). The length of the CDR3 is 14 residues. V was shortened by 5 bases and J by 5 bases, with 16 bases between the two germline ends. The CDR3 reads CASSEALTGDEQYF. The DNA of the CDR3 is TGTGCCAGCAGCGAAGCACTTACGGGCGACGAGCAGTACTTC.

This clonotype was picked up a small number of times. V gene TRBV12-3 or TRBV12-4 combines with J gene TRBJ2-7; 8 bases fit TRBD1. V lost 4 bases to trimming and J lost 6 bases; unmatched junction nucleotides: 8. CDR3 length: 14 residues. The CDR3 loop is CASSSLTGGGEQYF. Written as DNA, the CDR3 is TGTGCCAGCAGTTCCCTTACAGGGGGTGGCGAGCAGTACTTC.

This clonotype was observed at least ten times. For the CDR3, the DNA is TGCAGTGCTAGAGATTTTGGCCTAGCGGGAGTTGCGACCCAGTACTTC. Amino acid sequence: CSARDFGLAGVATQYF. V is TRBV20-1 and J is TRBJ2-5; 10 bases match TRBD2. The CDR3 is made up of 16 amino acids. With V trimmed by 0 bases and J by 7 bases, 11 bases remained unmatched. CDR1 and CDR2 (germline): DFQATT, SNEGSKA (reference sequence).

This clonotype appeared a few times. CDR3 in amino acids: CASSLKDIQYF. The CDR3 DNA reads as TGTGCCAGCAGTTTAAAGGACATTCAGTACTTC. The chain carries TRBV28 and TRBJ2-4; D unclear. The CDR3 contains 11 residues. The V and J ends lost 2 bases and 8 bases respectively, with 4 bases between them. Germline CDR1 reads MDHEN; CDR2 reads SYDVKM.

This clonotype has ten or more counts. The chain employs TRBV5-1 and TRBJ1-1, with D unresolved. Trimming pared 4 bases from V and 1 base from J, leaving 5 bases between. CDR3 size: 12 residues. CDR1 and CDR2 from the germline V gene are SGHRS and YFSETQ. DNA of the CDR3: TGCGCCAGCAGCGTTGGGAACACTGAAGCTTTCTTT. It specifies CASSVGNTEAFF.

This clonotype was seen many times. The V and J genes are TRBV12-3 or TRBV12-4 and TRBJ1-5; a possible D gene is TRBD1 (6 bases). The V and J ends lost 2 bases and 4 bases respectively, with 9 bases between them. CDR3 length: 14 residues. In nucleotides, the CDR3 is TGTGCCAGCAGTTTACTACAGGGAAATCAGCCCCAGCATTTT. This translates into CASSLLQGNQPQHF.

The chain uses TRBV20-1 and TRBJ1-2; D call uncertain. The V gene lost 1 base and the J gene lost 1 base, with 7 bases spanning the gap. The CDR3 sequence is 13 residues long. Germline CDR1 DFQATT, CDR2 SNEGSKA (reference sequence). For the CDR3, the DNA is TGCAGTGCTAGAGTGGTGATTAACTATGGCTACACCTTC. Amino acid sequence: CSARVVINYGYTF.

A note on this clonotype: An end of the junction differs from the germline gene, which may be a read error. This chain uses TRBV29-1 with TRBJ2-1; 8 nucleotides align to TRBD2. Per germline, CDR1 SQVTM and CDR2 ANQGSEA. The CDR3 is 13 residues long. CDR3 coding DNA: TGCAGCGCCCCGGGACTAGGGTACAATGAGCAGTCCTTC. Translated: CSAPGLGYNEQSF.

At least ten counts were recorded for this clonotype. The J gene is TRBJ2-1, the V gene TRBV28; 9 bases align to TRBD1. CDR1 MDHEN and CDR2 SYDVKM come from the germline V gene. The junction had 5 bases not matched to a gene; V was cut back by 5 bases and J by 3 bases. This CDR3 has 15 amino acids. The CDR3 sequence: CASSQDRGNYNEQFF. As DNA, the CDR3 is TGTGCCAGCAGTCAAGACAGGGGGAACTACAATGAGCAGTTCTTC. Looking up the rest from reference TRBV28 and TRBJ2-1 gives the full variable domain: DVKVTQSSRYLVKRTGEKVFLECVQDMDHENMFWYRQDPGLGLRLIYFSYDVKMKEKGDIPEGYSVSREKKERFSLILESASTNQTSMYLCASSQDRGNYNEQFFGPGTRLTVL.

The chain is built from TRBV5-1 and TRBJ1-3; 8 positions agree with TRBD1. There are 14 residues in the CDR3. Germline V gives CDR1 SGHRS, CDR2 YFSETQ. V was clipped by 3 bases and J by 4 bases; unmatched bases: 3. The CDR3: CASSSGTGGNTIYF. In DNA form, the CDR3 reads TGCGCCAGCAGCTCCGGGACAGGCGGAAACACCATATATTTT.

This clonotype occurred many times. The rearrangement links TRBV6-1 to TRBJ2-1; no clear D gene. The CDR3 covers 15 residues. The germline V gene has CDR1 MNHNS and CDR2 SASEGT. The V gene lost 3 bases and the J gene lost 7 bases, with 16 bases spanning the gap. CDR3 amino acids: CASSENRLGKNEQFF. DNA of the CDR3: TGTGCCAGCAGTGAGAACCGGCTGGGAAAAAATGAGCAGTTCTTC.

This clonotype was observed a few times. The genes are TRBV6-5 and TRBJ2-3; no definite D call. The V end lost 2 bases, the J end lost 2 bases, and 5 bases lay between the germline ends. CDR3 size: 13 residues. The germline V gene encodes CDR1 MNHEY and CDR2 SVGAGI. The CDR3 nucleotides read TGTGCCAGCAGTTACCTGAACACAGATACGCAGTATTTT. Translating it yields CASSYLNTDTQYF.

V and J are TRBV20-1 and TRBJ1-6; 7 bases are shared with TRBD1. The CDR3 runs 14 residues. The germline CDR1 and CDR2 sequences are DFQATT and SNEGSKA (reference sequence). V shed 7 bases and J 7 bases; nucleotides not matched to a gene: 10. The CDR3: CSVSLGQINSPLHF. CDR3 coding DNA: TGCAGTGTTAGCTTGGGACAGATAAATTCACCCCTCCACTTT.

The genes are TRBV5-4 and TRBJ2-7; 7 bases match TRBD2. Germline CDR1 SGHNT, CDR2 YYREEE (reference sequence). V lost 3 bases and J lost 0; bases outside the gene matches: 9. The CDR3 consists of 16 residues. The CDR3 coding sequence is TGTGCCAGCAGCTCCAAATATAGCGGGCCCTCCTACGAGCAGTACTTC. It yields the protein CASSSKYSGPSYEQYF.

The V gene is TRBV20-1, the J gene TRBJ1-1; no reliable D call. Trimming left V 5 bases short and J 3 bases short, with 7 bases between. The CDR3 covers 11 residues. Germline V gene sequence: CDR1 DFQATT, CDR2 SNEGSKA (reference sequence). CDR3 in amino acids: CSAPFDTEAFF. As DNA, the CDR3 is TGCAGTGCTCCGTTTGACACTGAAGCTTTCTTT.

This clonotype came up many times. The J gene is TRBJ2-2, the V gene TRBV5-1; D might be TRBD1 (6 bases). There are 14 residues in the CDR3. Trimming took off 5 bases at V and 6 bases at J, with 14 bases between the two ends. Germline CDR1 is SGHRS and CDR2 is YFSETQ. CDR3 residues: CASRTGSSAGELFF. The CDR3 DNA sequence: TGCGCCAGCAGAACAGGGTCGAGCGCCGGGGAGCTGTTTTTT.

This clonotype was recorded many times. The CDR3 region is CASTAQTRARDTQYF. CDR3 sequence (DNA): TGTGCCAGCACCGCCCAGACTAGGGCGCGAGATACGCAGTATTTT. The gene calls are TRBV7-3 and TRBJ2-3; the D gene is possibly TRBD2 (6 bases). Germline-derived CDR1 and CDR2 are SGHTA and FQGTGA. V lost 7 bases and J lost 5, with 19 bases in between. The CDR3 has 15 amino acids.

This clonotype was picked up many times. This chain links TRBV27 with TRBJ2-1; the match to TRBD2 covers 12 bases. V dropped 5 bases and J dropped 6; count of bases not matched to a gene: 5. The CDR3 is made up of 15 amino acids. The germline gives CDR1 MNHEY, CDR2 SMNVEV (reference sequence). The CDR3 nucleotides read TGTGCCAGCAGTCCGACTAGCGGGAGAAGCAATGAGCAGTTCTTC. Translating it yields CASSPTSGRSNEQFF.

This clonotype was detected many times. The gene calls are TRBV11-2 and TRBJ1-2; D ambiguous. CDR3 length equals 12 residues. Germline loops: CDR1 SGHAT, CDR2 FQNNGV. The V gene lost 10 bases and the J gene lost 2 bases, with 11 bases spanning the gap. This chain's CDR3 is CATLDGNYGYTF. In DNA, the CDR3 is TGTGCCACTCTGGACGGGAACTATGGCTACACCTTC.

The chain links TRBV28 to TRBJ2-4; 10 nucleotides match TRBD1. The CDR3 is 14 residues long. J was trimmed by 3 bases and V by 10 bases; bases with no gene match: 6. Germline V lookup: CDR1 MDHEN, CDR2 SYDVKM. The CDR3 nucleotides are TGTGCCACCGGTGGGGACAGGGGCAAAAACATTCAGTACTTC. Protein sequence: CATGGDRGKNIQYF.

This clonotype came up many times. The chain is built from TRBV27 and TRBJ2-7; 12 positions agree with TRBD1. This CDR3 contains 17 residues. With 1 base clipped from V and 5 bases from J, the junction kept 9 bases outside the gene matches. Germline assignment: CDR1 MNHEY and CDR2 SMNVEV (reference sequence). CDR3 loop: CASSLLGQGAGIDEQYF. The CDR3 DNA reads as TGTGCCAGCAGTTTATTGGGACAGGGGGCGGGGATAGACGAGCAGTACTTC.

This clonotype was picked up a small number of times. The chain uses TRBV19 and TRBJ2-6; D ambiguous. Between the trimmed V and J ends, which lost 5 bases and 0 bases, there was a span of 8 bases. CDR3 size: 15 residues. From germline, CDR1 is LNHDA and CDR2 SQIVND (reference sequence). The CDR3 DNA reads as TGTGCCAGTAGTCGAACCAGCTCTGGGGCCAACGTCCTGACTTTC. Residues: CASSRTSSGANVLTF.

There are many counts of this clonotype. The chain recombines TRBV24-1 with TRBJ2-2; possible D gene TRBD1, 6 bases. This CDR3 has 16 amino acids. Germline V gene sequence: CDR1 KGHDR, CDR2 SFDVKD. Trimming took 4 bases from V and 2 from J, leaving 13 bases between them. The CDR3 sequence is CATSDPGRGNTGELFF. The CDR3 bases are TGTGCCACCAGTGACCCTGGCAGGGGTAACACCGGGGAGCTGTTTTTT.

This clonotype came up many times. V gene TRBV20-1 combines with J gene TRBJ2-1; D is unclear. Per the germline V gene, CDR1 is DFQATT and CDR2 is SNEGSKA (reference sequence). V gave up 5 bases and J gave up 3 bases, with 20 bases separating them. This CDR3 has 16 amino acids. The CDR3 spells CSAPNPQSRYYNEQFF. The CDR3, as DNA: TGCAGTGCTCCAAATCCCCAGTCCCGCTACTACAATGAGCAGTTCTTC.

This clonotype was seen more than once but under ten times. The V gene is TRBV12-5, the J gene TRBJ2-1; weak D call: TRBD1 (5 bases). The V gene lost 2 bases and the J gene lost 9 bases, with 14 bases spanning the gap. Per germline, CDR1 LGHNT and CDR2 FRNRAP. This CDR3 region has 14 residues. The CDR3 reads CASGLFGPQGEQFF. CDR3 DNA: TGTGCTAGTGGTTTGTTTGGTCCCCAGGGTGAGCAGTTCTTC.

The V and J genes are TRBV12-3 or TRBV12-4 and TRBJ1-6; a possible D gene is TRBD1 (5 bases). This CDR3 is built from 13 residues. V shed 6 bases and J shed 7 bases, with 10 bases lying between them. The CDR3 is CASRRGENSPLHF. The CDR3 coding sequence is TGTGCCAGCAGGCGGGGGGAAAATTCACCCCTCCACTTT.

This clonotype was seen more than once but under ten times. This chain joins TRBV27 and TRBJ1-3; D may be TRBD1 (5 bases). Deletions cut 2 bases from V and 0 bases from J, with 14 bases between. The CDR3 runs 17 residues. From germline, CDR1 is MNHEY and CDR2 SMNVEV (reference sequence). CDR3 amino acids: CASSLSRRGHSGNTIYF. The CDR3 DNA follows: TGTGCCAGCAGTTTAAGTCGGAGGGGCCACTCTGGAAACACCATATATTTT.

This rearrangement joins TRBV5-1 to TRBJ2-2; either TRBD1 or TRBD2 may supply D (7 bases each). V lost 1 base and J 4 bases, leaving 14 bases between the germline ends. CDR1 is SGHRS and CDR2 is YFSETQ in the germline V gene. CDR3 length: 16 amino acids. CDR3 residues: CASSLMTGRGTGELFF. CDR3 bases: TGCGCCAGCAGCTTGATGACAGGGAGGGGCACCGGGGAGCTGTTTTTT.